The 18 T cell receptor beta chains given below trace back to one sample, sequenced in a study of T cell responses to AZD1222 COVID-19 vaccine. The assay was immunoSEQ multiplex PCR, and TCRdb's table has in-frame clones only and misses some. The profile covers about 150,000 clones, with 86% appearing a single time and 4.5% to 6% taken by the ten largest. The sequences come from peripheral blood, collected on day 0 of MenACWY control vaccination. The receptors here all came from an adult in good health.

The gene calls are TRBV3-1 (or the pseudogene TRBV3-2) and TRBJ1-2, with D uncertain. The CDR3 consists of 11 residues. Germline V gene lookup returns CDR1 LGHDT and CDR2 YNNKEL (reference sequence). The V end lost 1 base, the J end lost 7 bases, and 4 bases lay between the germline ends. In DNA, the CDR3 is TGTGCCAGCAGCCAAGCGGCTGGCTACACCTTC. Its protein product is CASSQAAGYTF.

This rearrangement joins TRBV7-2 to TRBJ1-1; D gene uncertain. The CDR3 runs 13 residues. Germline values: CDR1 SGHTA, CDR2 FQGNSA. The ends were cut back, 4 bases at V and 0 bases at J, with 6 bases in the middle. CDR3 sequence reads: CASSSSLNTEAFF. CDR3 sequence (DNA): TGTGCCAGCAGCTCCTCGTTGAACACTGAAGCTTTCTTT. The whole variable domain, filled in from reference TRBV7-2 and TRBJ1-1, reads GAGVSQSPSNKVTEKGKDVELRCDPISGHTALYWYRQSLGQGLEFLIYFQGNSAPDKSGLPSDRFSAERTGGSVSTLTIQRTQQEDSAVYLCASSSSLNTEAFFGQGTRLTVV.

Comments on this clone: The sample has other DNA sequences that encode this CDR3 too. The CDR3 loop reads CASSLVGQGSYEQYF. The CDR3 bases are TGTGCCAGCAGCTTGGTGGGACAGGGATCCTACGAGCAGTACTTC. This chain uses TRBV5-6 with TRBJ2-7, with 9 bases aligning to TRBD1. The length of the CDR3 is 15 residues. Germline-derived CDR1 and CDR2 are SGHDT and YYEEEE. V gave up 0 bases and J gave up 1 base; unmatched junction bases: 2.

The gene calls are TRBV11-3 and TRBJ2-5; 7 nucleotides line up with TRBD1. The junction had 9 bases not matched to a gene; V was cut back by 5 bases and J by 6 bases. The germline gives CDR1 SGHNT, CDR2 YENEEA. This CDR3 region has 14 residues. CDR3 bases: TGTGCCAGCAGCCCTGACAGGGATGGAAAGACCCAGTACTTC. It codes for CASSPDRDGKTQYF.

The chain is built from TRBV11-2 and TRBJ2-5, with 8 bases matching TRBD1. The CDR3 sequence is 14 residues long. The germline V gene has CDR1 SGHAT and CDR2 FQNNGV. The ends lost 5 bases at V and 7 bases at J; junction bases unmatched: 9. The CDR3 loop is CASSVVSGGGTQYF. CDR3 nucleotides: TGTGCCAGCAGCGTCGTATCAGGGGGCGGGACCCAGTACTTC. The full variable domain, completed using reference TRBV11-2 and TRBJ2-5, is EAGVAQSPRYKIIEKRQSVAFWCNPISGHATLYWYQQILGQGPKLLIQFQNNGVVDDSQLPKDRFSAERLKGVDSTLKIQPAKLEDSAVYLCASSVVSGGGTQYFGPGTRLLVL.

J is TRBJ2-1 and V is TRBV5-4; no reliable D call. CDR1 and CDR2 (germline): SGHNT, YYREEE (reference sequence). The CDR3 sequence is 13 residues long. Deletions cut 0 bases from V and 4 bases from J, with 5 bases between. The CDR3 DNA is TGTGCCAGCAGCTTGGAACAATACAATGAGCAGTTCTTC. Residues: CASSLEQYNEQFF.

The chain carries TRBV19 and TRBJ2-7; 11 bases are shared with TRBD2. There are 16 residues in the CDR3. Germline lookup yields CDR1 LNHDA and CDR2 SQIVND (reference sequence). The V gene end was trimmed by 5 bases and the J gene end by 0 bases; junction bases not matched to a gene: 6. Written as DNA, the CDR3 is TGTGCCAGTAGTTCCCCCGGGACTAGCGGCTCCTACGAGCAGTACTTC. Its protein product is CASSSPGTSGSYEQYF.

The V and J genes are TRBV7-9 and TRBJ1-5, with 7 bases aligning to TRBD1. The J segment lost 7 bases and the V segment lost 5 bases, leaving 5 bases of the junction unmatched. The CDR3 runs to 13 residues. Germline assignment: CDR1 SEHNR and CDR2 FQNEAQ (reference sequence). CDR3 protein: CASSPGGDQPQHF. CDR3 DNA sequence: TGTGCCAGCAGCCCAGGGGGGGACCAGCCCCAGCATTTT.

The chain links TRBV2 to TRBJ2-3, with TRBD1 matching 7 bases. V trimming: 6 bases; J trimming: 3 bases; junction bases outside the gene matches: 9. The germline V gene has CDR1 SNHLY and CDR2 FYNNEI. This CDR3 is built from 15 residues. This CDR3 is CASRFGQVGTDTQYF. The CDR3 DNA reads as TGTGCCAGCAGATTTGGACAGGTGGGGACAGATACGCAGTATTTT.

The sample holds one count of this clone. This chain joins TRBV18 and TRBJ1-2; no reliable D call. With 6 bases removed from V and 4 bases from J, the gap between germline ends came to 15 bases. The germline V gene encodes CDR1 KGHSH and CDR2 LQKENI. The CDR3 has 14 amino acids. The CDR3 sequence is CASSRAPSAYGYTF. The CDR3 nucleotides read TGTGCCAGCTCCCGGGCCCCGTCGGCCTATGGCTACACCTTC.

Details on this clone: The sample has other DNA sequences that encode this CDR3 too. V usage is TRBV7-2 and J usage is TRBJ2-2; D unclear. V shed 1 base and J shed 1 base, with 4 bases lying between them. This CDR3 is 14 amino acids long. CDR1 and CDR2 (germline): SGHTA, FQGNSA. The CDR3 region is CASSLVRNTGELFF. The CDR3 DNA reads TGTGCCAGCAGCTTAGTTCGGAACACCGGGGAGCTGTTTTTT.

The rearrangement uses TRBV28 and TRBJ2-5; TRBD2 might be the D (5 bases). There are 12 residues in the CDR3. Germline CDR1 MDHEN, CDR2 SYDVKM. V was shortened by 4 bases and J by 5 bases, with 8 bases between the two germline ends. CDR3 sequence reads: CASSYAGETQYF. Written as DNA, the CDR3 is TGTGCCAGCAGTTACGCGGGCGAGACCCAGTACTTC. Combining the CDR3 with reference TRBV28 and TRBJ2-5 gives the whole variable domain DVKVTQSSRYLVKRTGEKVFLECVQDMDHENMFWYRQDPGLGLRLIYFSYDVKMKEKGDIPEGYSVSREKKERFSLILESASTNQTSMYLCASSYAGETQYFGPGTRLLVL.

CDR3: CASSVNRDNYNEQFF. The CDR3 DNA reads TGTGCCAGCAGCGTAAACCGGGACAACTACAATGAGCAGTTCTTC. The V call is TRBV7-6, the J call TRBJ2-1; D perhaps matches TRBD1 (6 bases). CDR3 size: 15 residues. V was clipped by 5 bases and J by 3 bases, with 14 bases between them. The germline V gene encodes CDR1 SGHVS and CDR2 FNYEAQ.

The CDR3 coding sequence is TGTGCCTGGAGTACGTTGAATGAGCAGTTCTTC. Its translation is CAWSTLNEQFF. V usage is TRBV30 and J usage is TRBJ2-1, with no clear D. The CDR3 is made up of 11 amino acids. Trimming shortened V by 2 bases and J by 7 bases, and 6 bases separated the two germline ends. From germline, CDR1 is GTSNPN and CDR2 SVGIG (reference sequence).

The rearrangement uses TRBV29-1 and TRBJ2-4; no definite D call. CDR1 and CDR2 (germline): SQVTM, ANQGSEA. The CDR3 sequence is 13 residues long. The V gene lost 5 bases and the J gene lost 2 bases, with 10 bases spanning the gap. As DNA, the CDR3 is TGCAGCGTTCAGGAGACACCCAAAAACATTCAGTACTTC. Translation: CSVQETPKNIQYF.

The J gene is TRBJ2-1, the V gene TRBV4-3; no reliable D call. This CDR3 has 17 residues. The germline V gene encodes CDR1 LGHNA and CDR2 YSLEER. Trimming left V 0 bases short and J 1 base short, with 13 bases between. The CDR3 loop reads CASSQEGTGISYNEQFF. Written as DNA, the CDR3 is TGCGCCAGCAGCCAAGAGGGTACCGGCATATCCTACAATGAGCAGTTCTTC.

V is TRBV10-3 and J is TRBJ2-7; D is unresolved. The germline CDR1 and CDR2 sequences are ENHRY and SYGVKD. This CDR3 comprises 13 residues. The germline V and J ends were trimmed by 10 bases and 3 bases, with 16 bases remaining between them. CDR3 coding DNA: TGTGCCACCGGCACCGGATCCGACTACGAGCAGTACTTC. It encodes CATGTGSDYEQYF.

CDR3 nucleotide sequence: TGTGCCAGCTCCCGTGGGGGGGTCTCCCAAGAGACCCAGTACTTC. It is translated as CASSRGGVSQETQYF. The J gene is TRBJ2-5, the V gene TRBV11-2, with 7 bases that match TRBD2. V lost 8 bases, J lost 1 base, and 10 bases stayed unmatched. This CDR3 is 15 amino acids long. From germline, CDR1 is SGHAT and CDR2 FQNNGV.